These 16 T cell receptor beta chains originate from one sample sequenced in a study of T cells in women clearing cervical HPV infection. TCRdb's copy holds only in-frame clones and misses some; the assay was immunoSEQ multiplex PCR. The listing contains approximately 31,000 clones. The sample was blood buffy coat. Receptors originate from a woman between 18 and 69 years old with a cervical HPV16 infection that either progressed to CIN3+ or cleared (not recorded which).

On this clone itself: Coverage ceases 3 residues before the CDR3 finishes, and the germline J gene fills in the end. This chain links TRBV30 with TRBJ2-3; D call uncertain. Germline V gene sequence: CDR1 GTSNPN, CDR2 SVGIG (reference sequence). The V end was cut by 2 bases, the J end by 8 bases, with 11 bases between. The length of the CDR3 is 12 residues. CDR3 protein: CAWSSGRGTQYF. The CDR3 bases that were read are TGTGCCTGGAGTTCTGGCCGAGGTACG.

In the case of this clone: The read comes to an end 3 residues before the CDR3 does, leaving the germline J gene to fill in the end. The J gene is TRBJ2-3, the V gene TRBV6-1, with 9 bases identical to TRBD2. Germline assignment: CDR1 MNHNS and CDR2 SASEGT. The CDR3 length is 15 residues. The ends lost 0 bases at V and 4 bases at J; junction bases unmatched: 2. The CDR3 sequence: CASSEASGSPDTQYF. CDR3 DNA, as far as it was read: TGTGCCAGCAGTGAAGCTAGCGGGAGCCCAGATACG.

About this clone: With the read ending 3 residues before the CDR3 end, the germline J gene is used to fill in that end. The genes are TRBV5-1 and TRBJ2-5, with 11 bases identical to TRBD2. Germline CDR1 SGHRS, CDR2 YFSETQ. Trimming at V came to 3 bases and at J to 4 bases, leaving 5 bases not matched to a gene. The CDR3 spans 15 residues. This CDR3 is CASSWVAGGRETQYF. The CDR3 bases that were read are TGCGCCAGCAGCTGGGTAGCGGGGGGGCGAGAGACC. The full variable domain, completed using reference TRBV5-1 and TRBJ2-5, is KAGVTQTPRYLIKTRGQQVTLSCSPISGHRSVSWYQQTPGQGLQFLFEYFSETQRNKGNFPGRFSGRQFSNSRSEMNVSTLELGDSALYLCASSWVAGGRETQYFGPGTRLLVL.

A remark on this clone: The read is 3 residues too short to cover the CDR3 end, so that end is filled in from the germline J gene. The V call is TRBV2, the J call TRBJ2-7; 8 bases are shared with TRBD1. Trimming cost V 6 bases and J 6 bases; bases outside gene matches: 10. This CDR3 is built from 14 residues. Germline CDR1 is SNHLY and CDR2 is FYNNEI. The CDR3 spells CASSPGTGVSEQYF. The DNA read from the CDR3 is TGTGCCAGCAGCCCAGGGACAGGCGTGAGCGAG. The full variable domain, in which reference TRBV2 and TRBJ2-7 provide the parts outside the CDR3, is EPEVTQTPSHQVTQMGQEVILRCVPISNHLYFYWYRQILGQKVEFLVSFYNNEISEKSEIFDDQFSVERPDGSNFTLKIRSTKLEDSAMYFCASSPGTGVSEQYFGPGTRLTVT.

To note about this clone: The read gets to within 3 residues of the CDR3 end, and the germline J gene fills in the rest. The same CDR3 also results from other DNA sequences found in this sample. This sequence joins TRBV6-2 or TRBV6-3 and TRBJ1-3; D might be TRBD1 (6 bases). The CDR3 extends over 17 amino acids. Germline V lookup: CDR1 MNHEY, CDR2 SVGEGT. Trimming stripped 6 bases from V and 0 bases from J, with 18 bases between. The CDR3 loop reads CASSQGTIIGSGNTIYF. The part of the CDR3 DNA that was read is TGTGCCAGCAGCCAGGGGACAATAATCGGCTCTGGAAACACC.

To note about this clone: Coverage ceases 3 residues before the CDR3 finishes, and the germline J gene fills in the end. This chain connects TRBV7-9 to TRBJ1-1, with 8 bases aligning to TRBD1. This CDR3 has 15 amino acids. V shed 5 bases, J shed 3 bases, and the junction held 8 bases outside the gene matches. The germline CDR1 and CDR2 sequences are SEHNR and FQNEAQ (reference sequence). This CDR3 is CASSPGTGIYTEAFF. CDR3 DNA (partial): TGTGCCAGCAGCCCCGGGACAGGTATATACACTGAA.

With respect to this clone: The read terminates 3 residues before the CDR3 end, so the remaining end is supplied by the germline J gene. The J gene is TRBJ1-5, the V gene TRBV20-1; TRBD1 matches at 9 bases. CDR3 length: 15 residues. Trimming cost V 6 bases and J 3 bases; bases outside gene matches: 9. Germline V CDR1 and CDR2: DFQATT, SNEGSKA (reference sequence). The sequenced CDR3 bases are TGCAGTGCCATATCGACAGGGGGTACCAATCAGCCC. Amino acid sequence: CSAISTGGTNQP. The full CDR3 is CSAISTGGTNQPQHF.

On this clone: Read coverage stops 3 residues before the CDR3 terminus; the germline J gene supplies the remainder. The J gene is TRBJ2-7, the V gene TRBV2, with a possible D match to TRBD2 (5 bases). CDR1 and CDR2 (germline): SNHLY, FYNNEI. The CDR3 runs to 17 residues. Trimming shortened V by 4 bases and J by 5 bases, and 24 bases separated the two germline ends. CDR3 bases read: TGTGCCAGCAGTGGGAATCGGAGGCAGGCCAACCGGAACGAG. This encodes CASSGNRRQANRNE. The entire CDR3 protein is CASSGNRRQANRNEQYF.

Of note for this clone: The CDR3 extends 3 residues past the end of the read, so its final part is completed from the germline J gene. The rearrangement joins TRBV2 to TRBJ2-1, with 8 bases matching TRBD2. Germline loops: CDR1 SNHLY, CDR2 FYNNEI. J was trimmed by 4 bases and V by 0 bases; bases with no gene match: 8. CDR3 length: 17 amino acids. The CDR3 bases that were read are TGTGCCAGCAGTGAAGCCCCTAGCGGGCGAATTTACAATGAG. Protein: CASSEAPSGRIYNE. The full CDR3 protein reads CASSEAPSGRIYNEQFF.

With regard to this clone: The read ends 3 residues shy of where the CDR3 ends; the end is completed using the germline J gene. The rearrangement joins TRBV18 to TRBJ2-3, with TRBD1 matching 7 bases. Per germline, CDR1 KGHSH and CDR2 LQKENI. CDR3 length: 20 amino acids. The CDR3: CASSPPGQYGKVSTQETQYF. The sequenced part of the CDR3 DNA is TGTGCCAGCTCACCCCCGGGACAGTATGGAAAAGTCTCGACCCAAGAGACG.

Turning to this clone: The read finishes 3 residues shy of the CDR3 end, and the germline J gene is used to complete it. This rearrangement joins TRBV5-1 to TRBJ1-2; D unclear. Germline assignment: CDR1 SGHRS and CDR2 YFSETQ. CDR3 length: 14 residues. CDR3 sequence: CASSLSGSAYDYTF. Partial CDR3 DNA: TGCGCCAGCAGCTTGTCCGGTTCCGCCTACGAC.

As to this clone: The read stops 3 residues short of the end of the CDR3; the missing end is completed from the germline J gene. The J gene is TRBJ1-4, the V gene TRBV11-2; D not resolved. The CDR3 is 13 amino acids. Germline loops: CDR1 SGHAT, CDR2 FQNNGV. The CDR3: CASSRVRDSPLFF. Incomplete CDR3 DNA: TGTGCCAGCAGTCGCGTGCGGGATTCACCA.

Notes on this clone: The CDR3 end lies 3 residues beyond the end of the read and is filled in from the germline J gene. V usage is TRBV30 and J usage is TRBJ1-5, with unresolved D. V lost 0 bases to trimming and J lost 5 bases, with 8 bases between them. The CDR3 is made up of 13 amino acids. Germline CDR1 GTSNPN, CDR2 SVGIG (reference sequence). CDR3 amino acids: CAWSVRGDQPQHF. The covered CDR3 bases are TGTGCCTGGAGTGTACGCGGGGATCAGCCC. The full variable domain, rest sourced from reference TRBV30 and TRBJ1-5, is SQTIHQWPATLVQPVGSPLSLECTVEGTSNPNLYWYRQAAGRGLQLLFYSVGIGQISSEVPQNLSASRPQDRQFILSSKKLLLSDSGFYLCAWSVRGDQPQHFGDGTRLSIL.

In regard to this clone: The read comes to an end 3 residues before the CDR3 does, leaving the germline J gene to fill in the end. The chain employs TRBV29-1 and TRBJ1-1; no clear D. The CDR3 is made up of 13 amino acids. CDR1 and CDR2 (germline): SQVTM, ANQGSEA. Trimming shortened V by 3 bases and J by 4 bases, and 12 bases separated the two germline ends. The CDR3 bases that were read are TGCAGCGTTGACGCGGAATTCGGCACTGAA. It encodes CSVDAEFGTE. The entire CDR3 reads CSVDAEFGTEAFF. Complete variable domain (other parts from reference TRBV29-1 and TRBJ1-1): SAVISQKPSRDICQRGTSLTIQCQVDSQVTMMFWYRQQPGQSLTLIATANQGSEATYESGFVIDKFPISRPNLTFSTLTVSNMSPEDSSIYLCSVDAEFGTEAFFGQGTRLTVV.

Note on this clone: The read stops 3 residues short of the end of the CDR3; the missing end is completed from the germline J gene. The chain couples TRBV11-2 to TRBJ1-6, with 7 bases identical to TRBD1. Germline assignment: CDR1 SGHAT and CDR2 FQNNGV. CDR3 length equals 14 residues. The junction had 8 bases not matched to a gene; V was cut back by 6 bases and J by 9 bases. CDR3: CASRKQGSSSPLHF. The CDR3 bases that were read are TGTGCCAGCAGAAAACAGGGGTCCAGTTCACCC.

A note on this clone: The read halts 3 residues ahead of the CDR3 end, with the missing end drawn from the germline J gene. This sequence joins TRBV20-1 and TRBJ1-5; 7 bases align to TRBD1. J gave up 4 bases and V 2 bases, and 8 bases lay outside the gene matches. This CDR3 region has 15 residues. Germline loops: CDR1 DFQATT, CDR2 SNEGSKA (reference sequence). CDR3 sequence: CSARPPGQRNQPQHF. The sequenced part of the CDR3 DNA is TGCAGTGCTAGACCCCCGGGACAGCGTAATCAGCCC.